One and the same sample provided the 2 T cell receptor beta chains below, sequenced in a study of cytomegalovirus exposure and HLA in healthy donors. PCR used 60 Vbeta primers and 13 Jbeta primers. Produced via immunoSEQ multiplex PCR; TCRdb's table is partial and in-frame only. This table has under 150,000 clones, 81% appearing once. Input material: PBMCs. Receptors originate from a man younger than 35 in good health and CMV-seronegative.

The rearrangement links TRBV11-2 to TRBJ1-1; D is possibly TRBD1 (5 bases). Trimming removed 8 bases from V and 0 bases from J, with 10 bases in between. Germline lookup yields CDR1 SGHAT and CDR2 FQNNGV. This CDR3 region has 13 residues. CDR3 sequence reads: CASSGRMNTEAFF. The DNA of the CDR3 is TGTGCCAGCTCAGGGCGCATGAACACTGAAGCTTTCTTT.

V usage is TRBV5-8 and J usage is TRBJ1-2; possibly TRBD1 for D (5 bases). CDR3 length equals 16 residues. In germline, CDR1 is SGHTS, CDR2 YDEGEE. The ends were cut back, 3 bases at V and 4 bases at J, with 19 bases in the middle. The CDR3 DNA follows: TGTGCCAGCAGCTGGGGTAGTGTTGGGGCGTTCTATGGCTACACCTTC. Protein: CASSWGSVGAFYGYTF.